This TCR beta chain derives from a study of graft-versus-host responses after intestinal transplantation. Generated by immunoSEQ multiplex PCR, the TCRdb table keeps only in-frame clones and is missing some. The sample contains 60,000 or so clones, 90% to 95% of which appear only once. Germline lookup yields CDR1 MNHEY and CDR2 SVGAGI. The V and J ends lost 6 bases and 3 bases, in that order; junction bases with no gene match: 3. This CDR3 has 15 amino acids. As concerns this clone: Antigen: not known.

The study, taken as a whole, reports: Investigators detected GvH clones in recipient marrow, with some emerging earlier in ileum or blood.

The specimen was PBMCs, collected around 120 days after intestinal transplantation. The chain has TRBV6-5 and TRBJ2-3; TRBD2 matches 13 bases. The sequence derives from a human patient who received an intestinal transplant, so some T cells may come from the graft donor. CDR3 nucleotides: TGTGCCAGCAGCACTAGCGGGAGGGCAACAGATACGCAGTATTTT. This sequence encodes CASSTSGRATDTQYF.